What follows describes a single T cell receptor beta chain. This sample was included in a study of shared clonotypes between healthy human individuals. Sequenced by immunoSEQ multiplex PCR; TCRdb stores in-frame clones only, minus some. The sample has 1,400,000 or so clones; just under 99% are singletons. This CDR3 is 15 amino acids long. CDR1 is WSHSY and CDR2 is SAAADI in the germline V gene. The V and J ends lost 3 bases and 2 bases respectively, with 11 bases between them. The TCR was taken from a man aged 30 to 39 in good health. Sequencing was performed on naive CD4+ T cells sorted from blood. Subset here: CD45RA+ positively selected. The chain couples TRBV10-2 to TRBJ1-5; D gene uncertain. The CDR3 DNA is TGCGCCAGCAGTGATGCCGGTGTTGGCAATCAGCCCCAGCATTTT. Its translation: CASSDAGVGNQPQHF.